The 27 T cell receptor beta chains in this list originate from one sample, sequenced in a study of blood T cell repertoires in COVID-19. The protocol was immunoSEQ multiplex PCR, while the TCRdb copy is restricted to in-frame clones and leaves out a portion. This sample has some 100,000 clones, with roughly 80% found just once. Sequenced input: peripheral blood. The receptors were gathered from a human donor in a cohort sampled during active or convalescent COVID-19.

This clone has just one count. V usage is TRBV7-2 and J usage is TRBJ2-4; 12 bases line up with TRBD2. This CDR3 contains 18 residues. From germline, CDR1 is SGHTA and CDR2 FQGNSA. The V segment lost 3 bases and the J segment 4 bases; nucleotides outside the gene matches: 10. CDR3 sequence: CASSFLASGGAKKNIQYF. The DNA of the CDR3 is TGTGCCAGCAGCTTCTTGGCTAGCGGGGGGGCCAAGAAAAACATTCAGTACTTC.

V and J are TRBV11-2 and TRBJ2-7; D remains unclear. This CDR3 spans 15 amino acids. Trimming took off 3 bases at V and 4 bases at J, with 16 bases between the two ends. Germline assignment: CDR1 SGHAT and CDR2 FQNNGV. In DNA, the CDR3 is TGTGCCAGCAGCTTGTACCTCGGCCCGCGGTACGAGCAGTACTTC. This gives the protein CASSLYLGPRYEQYF.

The chain employs TRBV27 and TRBJ1-6; possibly TRBD1 for D (6 bases). The germline V gene encodes CDR1 MNHEY and CDR2 SMNVEV (reference sequence). The CDR3 runs to 16 residues. Trimming pared 2 bases from V and 9 bases from J, leaving 17 bases between. In nucleotides, the CDR3 is TGTGCCAGCAGTTTACGCGGAACAGGGATCGGTTCACCCCTCCACTTT. Its protein is CASSLRGTGIGSPLHF.

This clone was detected only once. The CDR3 nucleotides are TGTGCCAGCAGCCCGGGTCGGGACAGATCCTACGAGCAGTACTTC. Translated: CASSPGRDRSYEQYF. The chain employs TRBV11-3 and TRBJ2-7; 7 bases align to TRBD1. The CDR3 is 15 residues long. With V trimmed by 5 bases and J by 1 base, 8 bases remained unmatched. The germline V gene has CDR1 SGHNT and CDR2 YENEEA.

The V call is TRBV24-1, the J call TRBJ2-3; 14 nucleotides agree with TRBD2. The germline CDR1 and CDR2 sequences are KGHDR and SFDVKD. J gave up 4 bases and V 7 bases, and 3 bases lay outside the gene matches. This CDR3 is built from 15 residues. CDR3 sequence (DNA): TGTGCCACCAGGGGGACTAGCGGGAGCGCAGATACGCAGTATTTT. This gives the protein CATRGTSGSADTQYF.

This rearrangement joins TRBV4-1 to TRBJ2-7; a weak D match, TRBD1 (5 bases). The germline V gene has CDR1 MGHRA and CDR2 YSYEKL. The CDR3 sequence is 18 residues long. Trimming left V 0 bases short and J 0 bases short, with 18 bases between. The CDR3 protein is CASSQEGPGHRSSYEQYF. CDR3 DNA: TGCGCCAGCAGCCAAGAGGGGCCAGGCCACAGGAGCTCCTACGAGCAGTACTTC.

The V gene is TRBV24-1, the J gene TRBJ2-5; the D gene is possibly TRBD1 (6 bases). This CDR3 comprises 15 residues. Germline loops: CDR1 KGHDR, CDR2 SFDVKD. V dropped 3 bases and J dropped 2 bases, with 12 bases sitting between them. The CDR3 DNA reads TGTGCCACCAGTGATGCGTACAGGGCGCAAGAGACCCAGTACTTC. Translated, it gives CATSDAYRAQETQYF.

This clone was detected only a few times. CDR3 sequence reads: CASSEGTGRAGGNIQYF. The CDR3 bases are TGTGCCAGCTCAGAAGGTACCGGGAGGGCCGGGGGAAACATTCAGTACTTC. The rearrangement joins TRBV28 to TRBJ2-4; 8 bases fit TRBD2. The germline V gene encodes CDR1 MDHEN and CDR2 SYDVKM. CDR3 size: 17 residues. After removal of 8 bases from V and 6 bases from J, the junction contained 18 bases not matched to a gene.

This clone was counted once. The gene calls are TRBV19 and TRBJ1-6; D might be TRBD1 (5 bases). This CDR3 region has 15 residues. Germline values: CDR1 LNHDA, CDR2 SQIVND (reference sequence). The V end was cut by 7 bases, the J end by 7 bases, with 17 bases between. The CDR3 nucleotides read TGTGCCAGTACCTACGGGCAGGGATGGAATTCACCCCTCCACTTT. It translates to CASTYGQGWNSPLHF.

The chain is built from TRBV11-2 and TRBJ2-1; maybe TRBD2 (5 bases). V lost 2 bases, J lost 10 bases, and 9 bases lay in between. The CDR3 runs 12 residues. Germline assignment: CDR1 SGHAT and CDR2 FQNNGV. The DNA for the CDR3 is TGTGCCAGCAGCTTATCAGGCGGGGAGCAGTTCTTC. Its translation is CASSLSGGEQFF.

This clone was found once. The chain joins TRBV6-5 to TRBJ1-1; D call uncertain. Germline CDR1 reads MNHEY; CDR2 reads SVGAGI. V lost 0 bases and J 1 base, leaving 9 bases between the germline ends. This CDR3 has 15 amino acids. The CDR3 DNA reads TGTGCCAGCAGTTACTCGCGGGCTTCGAACACTGAAGCTTTCTTT. It encodes CASSYSRASNTEAFF.

This chain joins TRBV12-3 or TRBV12-4 and TRBJ1-5, with D perhaps matching TRBD1 (6 bases). V was cut by 6 bases and J by 3 bases, with 9 bases left in between. The CDR3 contains 13 residues. This CDR3 reads CASRPGHNQPQHF. CDR3 bases: TGTGCCAGCAGACCGGGACACAATCAGCCCCAGCATTTT.

This clone was observed a handful of times. The chain couples TRBV2 to TRBJ1-2; 8 bases align to TRBD1. J was trimmed by 0 bases and V by 6 bases; bases with no gene match: 6. The germline V gene has CDR1 SNHLY and CDR2 FYNNEI. The CDR3 covers 15 residues. CDR3 sequence reads: CASSLQGGANYGYTF. The CDR3 DNA reads as TGTGCCAGCAGCTTACAGGGGGGAGCTAACTATGGCTACACCTTC.

The chain combines TRBV19 with TRBJ2-1; 7 bases match TRBD1. With V trimmed by 3 bases and J by 6 bases, 5 bases remained unmatched. CDR3 size: 14 residues. In germline, CDR1 is LNHDA, CDR2 SQIVND (reference sequence). CDR3 region: CASSIQGVANEQFF. CDR3 nucleotide sequence: TGTGCCAGTAGTATTCAGGGGGTAGCCAATGAGCAGTTCTTC.

The chain couples TRBV28 to TRBJ2-3; 9 bases align to TRBD2. CDR1 and CDR2 (germline): MDHEN, SYDVKM. The CDR3 is made up of 16 amino acids. J gave up 6 bases and V 6 bases, and 13 bases lay outside the gene matches. The CDR3 region is CASSPPGSGRLDTQYF. The CDR3 nucleotides are TGTGCCAGCAGCCCGCCCGGGAGCGGGAGGTTGGATACGCAGTATTTT.

This clone was picked up a small number of times. No conserved phenylalanine or tryptophan is present at the end of the CDR3, so a read error is the likely explanation. It is unclear where the CDR3 begins or ends on the DNA, so no DNA is shown, and the CDR3 is as TCRdb lists it. This chain uses TRBV2 with TRBJ2-7; the DNA was not compared with TRBD1, the D call given in the table. The CDR3 spans 12 amino acids, including both terminal residues. Germline loops: CDR1 SNHLY, CDR2 FYNNEI. CDR3: CASSIRGQAVVL.

In its sample, this clone was seen a few times. CDR3 in DNA: TGTGCCAGCACCATGGGGACAGGAAGCTCCTACGAGCAGTACTTC. This sequence encodes CASTMGTGSSYEQYF. This chain links TRBV7-2 with TRBJ2-7, with 8 bases lining up with TRBD1. CDR3 length equals 15 residues. V lost 7 bases, J lost 0 bases, and 8 bases stayed unmatched. Looked up from germline, CDR1 is SGHTA and CDR2 is FQGNSA.

The J gene is TRBJ2-1, the V gene TRBV29-1, with a weak D call TRBD1 (6 bases). The V gene lost 5 bases and the J gene lost 9 bases, with 23 bases spanning the gap. Germline V gives CDR1 SQVTM, CDR2 ANQGSEA. This CDR3 is built from 15 residues. The CDR3 DNA follows: TGCAGCGTTCTAACGACCGGGACAATGGGTTTTGAGCAGTTCTTC. This gives the protein CSVLTTGTMGFEQFF.

This clone has only a few counts. The rearrangement links TRBV6-6 to TRBJ2-1; 7 positions match TRBD1. The CDR3 has 13 amino acids. The V and J ends lost 6 bases and 5 bases, in that order; junction bases with no gene match: 4. CDR1 and CDR2 from the germline V gene are MNHNY and SVGAGI (reference sequence). The DNA of the CDR3 is TGTGCCAGCAGCCGAGGACAGGACAATGAGCAGTTCTTC. It translates to CASSRGQDNEQFF.

The CDR3 nucleotides read TGTGCCAGTAGTATATTTTTCGCGGGGCTTGATGAAAAACTGTTTTTT. It translates to CASSIFFAGLDEKLFF. This chain uses TRBV19 with TRBJ1-4, with a possible D match to TRBD1 (5 bases). Germline assignment: CDR1 LNHDA and CDR2 SQIVND (reference sequence). The ends were cut back, 2 bases at V and 6 bases at J, with 16 bases in the middle. This CDR3 is built from 16 residues. The variable domain in full, with the rest retrieved from reference TRBV19 and TRBJ1-4, is DGGITQSPKYLFRKEGQNVTLSCEQNLNHDAMYWYRQDPGQGLRLIYYSQIVNDFQKGDIAEGYSVSREKKESFPLTVTSAQKNPTAFYLCASSIFFAGLDEKLFFGSGTQLSVL.

V gene TRBV4-1 combines with J gene TRBJ1-1, with 8 positions matching TRBD1. The germline V gene encodes CDR1 MGHRA and CDR2 YSYEKL. The CDR3 has 13 amino acids. V lost 1 base and J lost 11; bases outside the gene matches: 6. CDR3 sequence: CASSQGTGPVAFF. The CDR3, as DNA: TGCGCCAGCAGCCAAGGGACAGGGCCTGTGGCTTTCTTT.

This clone was observed a handful of times. The J gene is TRBJ2-3, the V gene TRBV5-1; tentatively, D is TRBD1 (5 bases). This CDR3 region has 14 residues. Germline V gene data show CDR1 as SGHRS and CDR2 as YFSETQ. Deletions cut 6 bases from V and 6 bases from J, with 17 bases between. CDR3 residues: CASKQEIIADTQYF. CDR3 sequence (DNA): TGCGCCAGCAAACAGGAGATAATTGCGGATACGCAGTATTTT.

This chain links TRBV6-5 with TRBJ1-1; D is undetermined. Germline CDR1 and CDR2: MNHEY and SVGAGI. The CDR3 length is 14 residues. Deletions cut 2 bases from V and 3 bases from J, with 10 bases between. This CDR3 is CASSYGSRYTEAFF. DNA of the CDR3: TGTGCCAGCAGTTACGGCTCCCGATACACTGAAGCTTTCTTT.

The rearrangement uses TRBV27 and TRBJ2-7, with D possibly TRBD1 on 6 matching bases. There are 14 residues in the CDR3. The V and J ends lost 3 bases and 3 bases respectively, with 12 bases between them. Germline CDR1 is MNHEY and CDR2 is SMNVEV (reference sequence). The CDR3 nucleotides are TGTGCCAGCAGTTTTTCGGGACACTACTACGAGCAGTACTTC. It encodes CASSFSGHYYEQYF.

This clone occurred a few times. The J gene is TRBJ2-1, the V gene TRBV11-2; D unclear. The V gene lost 7 bases and the J gene lost 6 bases, with 16 bases spanning the gap. The CDR3 consists of 14 residues. Looked up from germline, CDR1 is SGHAT and CDR2 is FQNNGV. As DNA, the CDR3 is TGTGCCAGCATGGCTTGGGCAGCAATCAATGAGCAGTTCTTC. Amino acids: CASMAWAAINEQFF.

CDR3 amino acids: CASSLRTRNEKLFF. Here the CDR3 DNA reads TGTGCCAGCAGCCTACGGACAAGAAATGAAAAACTGTTTTTT. The rearrangement uses TRBV3-1 (or the pseudogene TRBV3-2) and TRBJ1-4, with a tentative D call TRBD1 (5 bases). The ends were cut back, 4 bases at V and 5 bases at J, with 11 bases in the middle. This CDR3 contains 14 residues. Per the germline V gene, CDR1 is LGHDT and CDR2 is YNNKEL (reference sequence).

Here the CDR3 DNA reads TGTGCCAGCAGTTTCCCAGGATCTGGGGCCAACGTCCTGACTTTC. Protein product: CASSFPGSGANVLTF. The rearrangement joins TRBV28 to TRBJ2-6; D gene uncertain. Germline CDR1 MDHEN, CDR2 SYDVKM. Trimming took off 3 bases at V and 1 base at J, with 7 bases between the two ends. The CDR3 has 15 residues.